This T cell receptor (beta chain) is drawn from a study of blood T cell repertoires in COVID-19. Study information: PBMCs, B-cell-depleted T cells, or T cells provided the cDNA or gDNA that made up the material.

Assay used: immunoSEQ multiplex PCR; TCRdb lists only in-frame clones, some missing. The sample carries about 190,000 clones, 80% to 90% recorded once. V lost 5 bases and J 2 bases, leaving 13 bases between the germline ends. The CDR3 sequence is 15 residues long. Germline V gene data show CDR1 as SGHTA and CDR2 as FQGTGA. This sequence joins TRBV7-3 and TRBJ2-1, with a weak D call TRBD2 (5 bases). Material for sequencing was peripheral blood. This sequence was found in a human donor in a cohort sampled during active COVID-19. The CDR3 sequence is CASSPHGVTYNEQFF. CDR3 in DNA: TGTGCCAGCAGCCCACACGGGGTGACCTACAATGAGCAGTTCTTC. Looking up the rest from reference TRBV7-3 and TRBJ2-1 gives the full variable domain: GAGVSQTPSNKVTEKGKYVELRCDPISGHTALYWYRQSLGQGPEFLIYFQGTGAADDSGLPNDRFFAVRPEGSVSTLKIQRTERGDSAVYLCASSPHGVTYNEQFFGPGTRLTVL.